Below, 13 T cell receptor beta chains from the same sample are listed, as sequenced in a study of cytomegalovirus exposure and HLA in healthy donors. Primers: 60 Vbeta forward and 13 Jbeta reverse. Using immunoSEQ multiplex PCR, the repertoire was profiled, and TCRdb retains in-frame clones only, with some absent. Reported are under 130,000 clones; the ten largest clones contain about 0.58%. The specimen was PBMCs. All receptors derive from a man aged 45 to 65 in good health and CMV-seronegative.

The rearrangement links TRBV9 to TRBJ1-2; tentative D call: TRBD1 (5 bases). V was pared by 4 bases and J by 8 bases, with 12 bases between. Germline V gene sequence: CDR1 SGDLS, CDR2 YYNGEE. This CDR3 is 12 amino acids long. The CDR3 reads CASSTRARGYTF. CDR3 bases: TGTGCCAGCAGCACCAGGGCAAGAGGCTACACCTTC.

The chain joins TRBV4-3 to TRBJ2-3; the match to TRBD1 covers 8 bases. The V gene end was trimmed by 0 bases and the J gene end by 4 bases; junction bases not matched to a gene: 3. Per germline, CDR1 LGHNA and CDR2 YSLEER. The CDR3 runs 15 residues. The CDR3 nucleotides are TGCGCCAGCAGCCAAGATGACAGGGGCGCAGATACGCAGTATTTT. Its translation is CASSQDDRGADTQYF.

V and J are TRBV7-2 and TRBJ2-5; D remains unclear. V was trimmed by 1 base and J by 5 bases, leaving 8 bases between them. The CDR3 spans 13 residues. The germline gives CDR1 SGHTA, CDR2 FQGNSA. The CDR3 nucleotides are TGTGCCAGCAGCTTAGGGCCCGGGGAGACCCAGTACTTC. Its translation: CASSLGPGETQYF.

This chain's CDR3 is CASSLSSGGQSEQYF. CDR3 DNA sequence: TGTGCCAGCAGCTTATCAAGTGGGGGACAAAGCGAGCAGTACTTC. The chain combines TRBV7-9 with TRBJ2-7, with D possibly being TRBD1 (6 bases). Germline CDR1 reads SEHNR; CDR2 reads FQNEAQ (reference sequence). This CDR3 has 15 residues. The germline V and J ends were trimmed by 2 bases and 6 bases, with 17 bases remaining between them. The entire variable domain, with the rest obtained from reference TRBV7-9 and TRBJ2-7, is as follows: DTGVSQNPRHKITKRGQNVTFRCDPISEHNRLYWYRQTLGQGPEFLTYFQNEAQLEKSRLLSDRFSAERPKGSFSTLEIQRTEQGDSAMYLCASSLSSGGQSEQYFGPGTRLTVT.

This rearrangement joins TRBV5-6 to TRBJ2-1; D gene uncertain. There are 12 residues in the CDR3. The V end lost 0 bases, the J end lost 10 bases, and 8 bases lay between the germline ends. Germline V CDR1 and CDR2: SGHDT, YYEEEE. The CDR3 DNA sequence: TGTGCCAGCAGCTTGGCTGGGCGAGAGCAGTTCTTC. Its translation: CASSLAGREQFF.

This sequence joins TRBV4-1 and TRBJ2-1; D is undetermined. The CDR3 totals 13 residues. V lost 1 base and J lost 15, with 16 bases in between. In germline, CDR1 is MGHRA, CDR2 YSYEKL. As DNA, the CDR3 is TGCGCCAGCAGCCAAGTTGCTTCCGGTGGTTGGTTCTTC. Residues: CASSQVASGGWFF.

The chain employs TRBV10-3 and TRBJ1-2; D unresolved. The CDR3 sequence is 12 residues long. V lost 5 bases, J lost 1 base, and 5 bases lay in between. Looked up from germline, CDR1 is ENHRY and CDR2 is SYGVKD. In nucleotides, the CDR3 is TGTGCCATCAGTTTTAATAACTATGGCTACACCTTC. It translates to CAISFNNYGYTF.

CDR3 sequence: CASSPETGNNSPLHF. Here the CDR3 DNA reads TGTGCCAGCTCACCAGAAACAGGGAATAATTCACCCCTCCACTTT. The chain uses TRBV18 and TRBJ1-6, with D maybe TRBD1 (6 bases). V shed 2 bases and J shed 5 bases, with 10 bases lying between them. This CDR3 region has 15 residues. Germline V gene data show CDR1 as KGHSH and CDR2 as LQKENI.

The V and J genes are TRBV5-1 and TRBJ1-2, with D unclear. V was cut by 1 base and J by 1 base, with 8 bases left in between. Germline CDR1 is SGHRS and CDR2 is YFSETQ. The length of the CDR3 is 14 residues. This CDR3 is CASSLTASNYGYTF. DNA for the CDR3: TGCGCCAGCAGCTTGACAGCAAGTAACTATGGCTACACCTTC.

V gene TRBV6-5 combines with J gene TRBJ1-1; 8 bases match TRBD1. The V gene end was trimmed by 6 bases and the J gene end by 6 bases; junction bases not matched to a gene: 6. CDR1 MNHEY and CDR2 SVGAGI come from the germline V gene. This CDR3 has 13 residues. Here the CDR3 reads CASSPRGRAEAFF. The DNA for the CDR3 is TGTGCCAGCAGCCCCAGGGGGCGGGCTGAAGCTTTCTTT.

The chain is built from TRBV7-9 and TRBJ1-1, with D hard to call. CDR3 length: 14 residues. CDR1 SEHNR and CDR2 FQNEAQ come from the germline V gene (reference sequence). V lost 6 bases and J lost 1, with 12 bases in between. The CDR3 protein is CASSPAGGNTEAFF. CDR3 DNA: TGTGCCAGCAGTCCGGCGGGTGGGAACACTGAAGCTTTCTTT.

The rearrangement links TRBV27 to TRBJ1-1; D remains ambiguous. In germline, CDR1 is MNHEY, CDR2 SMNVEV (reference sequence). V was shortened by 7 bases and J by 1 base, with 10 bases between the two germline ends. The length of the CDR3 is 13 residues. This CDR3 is CASTRRGNTEAFF. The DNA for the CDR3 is TGTGCCAGCACCCGCCGGGGGAACACTGAAGCTTTCTTT.

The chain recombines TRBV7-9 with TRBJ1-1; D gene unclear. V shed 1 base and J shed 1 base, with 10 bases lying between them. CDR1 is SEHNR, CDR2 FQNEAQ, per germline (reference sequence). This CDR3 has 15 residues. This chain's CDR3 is CASSLGLLKNTEAFF. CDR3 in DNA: TGTGCCAGCAGCTTAGGGCTTCTCAAGAACACTGAAGCTTTCTTT.